A selection of T cell receptor beta chains follows, all from one sample in a study of cytotoxic CD8 clonotypes in ibrutinib-treated CLL. Profiling relied on immunoSEQ multiplex PCR, and the TCRdb table lists in-frame clones only, not all of them. Here the sample spans fewer than 30,000 clones, 68% being singletons. Sequencing used PBMCs, obtained after 24 months of ibrutinib treatment. The receptor source for this set is a human donor with chronic lymphocytic leukemia. Both conserved end residues are part of each CDR3. The D gene is left open where the match is weak. Size tells how often a clone was seen (once, few, many) or the class of an expanded clone, and some rows leave it out.

abundance,v_gene,d_gene,j_gene,CDR3nt,CDR3aa
NA,TRBV11-2,NA,TRBJ2-2,TGTGCCTCCGGGGGCGCGAACACCGGGGAGCTGTTTTTT,CASGGANTGELFF
NA,TRBV5-1,TRBD1,TRBJ2-4,TGCGCCAGCAGCTTCGCCGGGACAGGGTCCCTAGCCAAAAACATTCAGTACTTC,CASSFAGTGSLAKNIQYF
few,TRBV25-1,NA,TRBJ1-2,TGTGCCAGCAGTGTACCGGGGAATGGCTACACCTTC,CASSVPGNGYTF
NA,TRBV5-1,NA,TRBJ1-6,TGCGCCACCTCCCTAGACAGCTCCTATAATTCACCCCTCCACTTT,CATSLDSSYNSPLHF
few,TRBV19,NA,TRBJ1-4,TGTGCCAGTAGTATAGCCCAGAAACTGTTTTTT,CASSIAQKLFF
NA,TRBV19,NA,TRBJ1-2,TGTGCCAGTAAGAACTATGGCTACACCTTC,CASKNYGYTF
NA,TRBV2,NA,TRBJ2-1,TGTGCCAGCACCGTTTCCCCGGGCTATGAGCAGTTCTTC,CASTVSPGYEQFF
NA,TRBV19,TRBD1,TRBJ1-1,TGTGCCAGTAGTTTTACAGGGGGGATGATGAACACTGAAGCTTTCTTT,CASSFTGGMMNTEAFF
NA,TRBV27,TRBD1,TRBJ1-6,TGTGCCAGCACGCTTCAGGGGGGTTCACCCCTCCACTTT,CASTLQGGSPLHF
few,TRBV5-4,TRBD1,TRBJ2-7,TGTGCCAGCAGCTTCGACAGGGGTTTGGAAGAGCAGTACTTC,CASSFDRGLEEQYF
NA,TRBV19,TRBD2,TRBJ2-7,TGTGCCAGTAAGAAGGGACTAGCGAGCTCCTACGAGCAGTACTTC,CASKKGLASSYEQYF
NA,TRBV6-4,TRBD1,TRBJ1-6,TGTGCCAGCAGTGAATCCGGGACAGGGTCTTATAATTCACCCCTCCACTTT,CASSESGTGSYNSPLHF
few,TRBV9,TRBD1,TRBJ1-6,TGTGCCAGCAGCTGGGACAGGGACTATAATTCACCCCTCCACTTT,CASSWDRDYNSPLHF
NA,TRBV5-6,NA,TRBJ2-5,TGTGCCAGCAGCCTTACGTGGGACACAGAGACCCAGTACTTC,CASSLTWDTETQYF
NA,TRBV6-5,NA,TRBJ1-1,TGTGCCAGCAGTTCCACCGGGACTGAAGCTTTCTTT,CASSSTGTEAFF
once,TRBV30,TRBD1,TRBJ2-7,TGTGCCTGGGGGAGAGGACAGGGAGTACTACATCCGTACTTC,CAWGRGQGVLHPYF
NA,TRBV19,NA,TRBJ1-2,TGTGCCAGCGCTGTCGAGAGACGGAGGGAGTGCACCTTC,CASAVERRRECTF
NA,TRBV27,TRBD1,TRBJ1-2,TGTGCCAGCAGTTTATTCCCGACAGGGAACTATGGCTACACCTTC,CASSLFPTGNYGYTF
NA,TRBV19,NA,TRBJ2-7,TGTGCCAGTAGTATTACCACAGGCGCAAGCTCCTACGAGCAGTACTTC,CASSITTGASSYEQYF
few,TRBV29-1,NA,TRBJ2-1,TGCAGCACGCGGGAAACAGGAGCTGAGCAGTTCTTC,CSTRETGAEQFF
NA,TRBV11-3,NA,TRBJ2-7,TGTGCCAGCAGCTTAGATGGCGCGGCAGGAGTCGACGAGCAGTACTTC,CASSLDGAAGVDEQYF
NA,TRBV7-8,TRBD1,TRBJ2-7,TGTGCCAGCAGCTTAGTTTCGTCAGGGGGCGCCGAGCAGTACTTC,CASSLVSSGGAEQYF
NA,TRBV10-2,TRBD2,TRBJ2-7,TGCGCCAGCACCGGACTAGCGCTCACCTCCTACGAGCAGTACTTC,CASTGLALTSYEQYF
NA,TRBV18,NA,TRBJ1-1,TGTGCCAGCTCACCACGGCGGAACTCAGTAAACACTGAAGCTTTCTTT,CASSPRRNSVNTEAFF
NA,TRBV27,NA,TRBJ2-7,TGTGCCAGCAGTTTATCGCGGGTCAACGAGCAGTACTTC,CASSLSRVNEQYF
NA,TRBV13,NA,TRBJ1-2,TGTGCCAGCAGCCCCGGACGGGCCCTGAACGGCTACACCTTC,CASSPGRALNGYTF
few,TRBV29-1,TRBD1,TRBJ1-2,TGCAGCGTTGAGGCAGGGGGAATTGGCTACACCTTC,CSVEAGGIGYTF
NA,TRBV6-1,NA,TRBJ2-1,TGTGCCAGCAGCCTAGACAGGTACGAGCAGTTCTTC,CASSLDRYEQFF
NA,TRBV2,NA,TRBJ2-6,TGTGCCAGCAGTGAATGGCTTTCCTCTGGGGCCAACGTCCTGACTTTC,CASSEWLSSGANVLTF
NA,TRBV4-1,NA,TRBJ1-5,TGCGCCAGCAGTCTTGCTATGAGCTCTCGGCAGCCCCAGCATTTT,CASSLAMSSRQPQHF
once,TRBV5-1,NA,TRBJ2-5,TGCGCCAGCAGCCCTGGGGGGGCTAGCGGCCAAGAGACCCAGTACTTC,CASSPGGASGQETQYF
NA,TRBV19,TRBD1,TRBJ1-2,TGTGCCAGTAGTCCCCCAGGGGGCAACTATGGCTACACCTTC,CASSPPGGNYGYTF
NA,TRBV29-1,NA,TRBJ1-2,TGCAGCGCAGGACAGAAGAACTATGGCTACACCTTC,CSAGQKNYGYTF
NA,TRBV4-1,NA,TRBJ2-1,TGCGCCAGCAGCCAAGAAGTTGGGTACAATGAGCAGTTCTTC,CASSQEVGYNEQFF
NA,TRBV18,NA,TRBJ2-1,TGTGCCAGCTCGACGGGGAGAACCTCCTACAATGAGCAGTTCTTC,CASSTGRTSYNEQFF
NA,TRBV18,TRBD1,TRBJ2-2,TGTGCCAGCTCACCCAACCCGACAGGGTCCACCGGGGAGCTGTTTTTT,CASSPNPTGSTGELFF
few,TRBV27,TRBD1,TRBJ1-6,TGTGCCAGTACCGGGACAGGGGAAGAACCCCTCCACTTT,CASTGTGEEPLHF
NA,TRBV18,NA,TRBJ2-1,TGTGCCAGCTCACCTTTCTCTATAACGGTGGGGTACAATGAGCAGTTCTTC,CASSPFSITVGYNEQFF
NA,TRBV5-5,TRBD1,TRBJ1-1,TGTGCCAGCAGCCCACCACAGGGGGCGCACACTGAAGCTTTCTTT,CASSPPQGAHTEAFF
NA,TRBV2,TRBD1,TRBJ1-3,TGTGCCAGCAGGGCAACAGGGGGGCGAAACACCATATATTTT,CASRATGGRNTIYF